Presented here are 13 T cell receptor beta chains from one specimen sequenced in a study of glioma-infiltrating T cells (dated by TCRdb to 2015 to 2016). The data were produced on an Illumina MiSeq. The iRepertoire nested amplicon-rescue multiplex PCR (arm-PCR) platform was used to amplify TCR alpha and beta CDR3 regions from RNA. TCRdb trimmed public reads at Q25 via fastp, called clones via MiXCR and kept in-frame beta chains. Rows with one shared CDR3 protein collapse into an entry with the most common genes and DNA. For this sample there are about 22,000 distinct CDR3 sequences; approximately 25% appear just once. The ten largest clones represent 13% of the sample. The sequenced material came from glioma tissue, nonneoplastic brain tissue, or PBMCs (not recorded which). These TCRs come from a human donor with low-grade glioma or glioblastoma, undergoing nonglioma brain surgery, or in good health (not recorded which).

This sequence joins TRBV6-1 and TRBJ1-6; TRBD1 agrees at 7 bases. Germline-derived CDR1 and CDR2 are MNHNS and SASEGT. Trimming cost V 5 bases and J 5 bases; bases outside gene matches: 9. This CDR3 comprises 16 residues. The CDR3 sequence is CASSLKSGQDNSPLHF. CDR3 coding DNA: TGTGCCAGCAGTTTGAAGTCCGGACAGGATAATTCACCCCTCCACTTT.

The J gene is TRBJ2-2, the V gene TRBV7-3; 9 nucleotides align to TRBD1. After removal of 4 bases from V and 4 bases from J, the junction contained 1 base not matched to a gene. The CDR3 runs to 14 residues. Germline-derived CDR1 and CDR2 are SGHTA and FQGTGA. CDR3 sequence (DNA): TGTGCCAGCAGCTCGACAGGGGGCACCGGGGAGCTGTTTTTT. This translates into CASSSTGGTGELFF.

This clonotype came up a few times. The V gene is TRBV19, the J gene TRBJ1-1; D unclear. The germline V and J ends were trimmed by 3 bases and 0 bases, with 5 bases remaining between them. The CDR3 runs 13 residues. In germline, CDR1 is LNHDA, CDR2 SQIVND (reference sequence). This CDR3 is CASSIGVNTEAFF. CDR3 nucleotides: TGTGCCAGTAGTATTGGGGTGAACACTGAAGCTTTCTTT.

This clonotype was observed a handful of times. V usage is TRBV2 and J usage is TRBJ2-7, with 11 positions matching TRBD1. Germline V CDR1 and CDR2: SNHLY, FYNNEI. This CDR3 has 14 residues. The junction had 5 bases not matched to a gene; V was cut back by 4 bases and J by 6 bases. The CDR3 DNA is TGTGCCAGCAGTGTTGGACAGGGGGCGGGCGAGCAGTACTTC. This sequence encodes CASSVGQGAGEQYF. The full variable domain, with the rest looked up from reference TRBV2 and TRBJ2-7, is EPEVTQTPSHQVTQMGQEVILRCVPISNHLYFYWYRQILGQKVEFLVSFYNNEISEKSEIFDDQFSVERPDGSNFTLKIRSTKLEDSAMYFCASSVGQGAGEQYFGPGTRLTVT.

In its sample, this clonotype was seen a few times. The genes are TRBV11-2 and TRBJ2-3; no clear D gene. CDR1 is SGHAT and CDR2 is FQNNGV in the germline V gene. The CDR3 sequence is 14 residues long. V lost 5 bases to trimming and J lost 1 base, with 10 bases between them. The CDR3 reads CASSQSVGTDTQYF. The CDR3 DNA is TGTGCCAGCAGCCAAAGCGTAGGCACAGATACGCAGTATTTT. Together with reference TRBV11-2 and TRBJ2-3, the CDR3 gives the full variable domain: EAGVAQSPRYKIIEKRQSVAFWCNPISGHATLYWYQQILGQGPKLLIQFQNNGVVDDSQLPKDRFSAERLKGVDSTLKIQPAKLEDSAVYLCASSQSVGTDTQYFGPGTRLTVL.

This clonotype came up many times. J is TRBJ2-3 and V is TRBV6-2 or TRBV6-3, with D maybe TRBD2 (7 bases). V dropped 0 bases and J dropped 1 base, with 11 bases sitting between them. CDR3 length: 16 amino acids. CDR1 and CDR2 (germline): MNHEY, SVGEGT. CDR3 nucleotides: TGTGCCAGCAGTTACTCGGCGGGGGCCGGCACAGATACGCAGTATTTT. It codes for CASSYSAGAGTDTQYF.

The chain combines TRBV20-1 with TRBJ1-5; TRBD1 agrees at 7 bases. Germline CDR1 reads DFQATT; CDR2 reads SNEGSKA (reference sequence). The CDR3 runs to 14 residues. Losses at the gene ends were 2 bases for V and 2 bases for J; bases not matched to a gene: 3. The CDR3 loop reads CSARPGQGNQPQHF. In nucleotides, the CDR3 is TGCAGTGCTAGACCTGGACAGGGCAATCAGCCCCAGCATTTT.

Concerning this clonotype itself: Since a much larger clone is just one base distant, this may be a read error. The chain uses TRBV2 and TRBJ1-5; TRBD1 matches 7 bases. The CDR3 runs 13 residues. The germline CDR1 and CDR2 sequences are SNHLY and FYNNEI. CDR3 amino acids: CATGYGLNQPQHF. The CDR3 DNA sequence: TGTGCGACAGGGTATGGACTCAATCAGCCCCAGCATTTT. Full variable domain (missing parts from reference TRBV2 and TRBJ1-5): EPEVTQTPSHQVTQMGQEVILRCVPISNHLYFYWYRQILGQKVEFLVSFYNNEISEKSEIFDDQFSVERPDGSNFTLKIRSTKLEDSAMYFCATGYGLNQPQHFGDGTRLSIL.

This clonotype was counted ten times or more. The CDR3 spells CASREQGLGNQPQHF. CDR3 coding DNA: TGTGCCAGCAGAGAACAGGGTTTAGGGAATCAGCCCCAGCATTTT. This chain connects TRBV2 to TRBJ1-5; a possible D gene is TRBD1 (6 bases). Germline V CDR1 and CDR2: SNHLY, FYNNEI. The CDR3 totals 15 residues. With 6 bases removed from V and 4 bases from J, the gap between germline ends came to 16 bases.

This clonotype was detected ten times or more. The chain couples TRBV28 to TRBJ1-1; 8 nucleotides match TRBD1. Germline V gives CDR1 MDHEN, CDR2 SYDVKM. V lost 9 bases, J lost 4 bases, and 7 bases stayed unmatched. The CDR3 has 13 residues. CDR3 DNA: TGTGCCAGTCGACTACAGGGGGGCACTGAAGCTTTCTTT. This sequence encodes CASRLQGGTEAFF.

This clonotype has ten or more counts. The chain combines TRBV28 with TRBJ2-1; perhaps TRBD1 as D (6 bases). The CDR3 is 15 amino acids. Trimming took 4 bases from V and 4 from J, leaving 14 bases between them. In germline, CDR1 is MDHEN, CDR2 SYDVKM. The CDR3: CASSSQGSGYNEQFF. In nucleotides, the CDR3 is TGTGCCAGCAGTTCTCAGGGGTCAGGGTACAATGAGCAGTTCTTC.

This clonotype rates as medium-sized. This rearrangement joins TRBV7-8 to TRBJ1-1; perhaps TRBD1 as D (5 bases). Trimming left V 5 bases short and J 0 bases short, with 7 bases between. The CDR3 loop spans 13 amino acids. CDR1 SGHVS and CDR2 FQNEAQ come from the germline V gene. The CDR3 loop reads CASSRQLNTEAFF. In nucleotides, the CDR3 is TGTGCCAGCAGCCGACAGCTGAACACTGAAGCTTTCTTT.

This clonotype was found a few times. This chain's CDR3 is CASSFNWLNTEAFF. In nucleotides, the CDR3 is TGTGCCAGCAGTTTTAATTGGTTGAACACTGAAGCTTTCTTT. The gene calls are TRBV12-3 or TRBV12-4 and TRBJ1-1; D remains ambiguous. The germline V and J ends were trimmed by 3 bases and 0 bases, with 8 bases remaining between them. There are 14 residues in the CDR3.